One and the same sample provided the 10 T cell receptor beta chains below, sequenced in a study of cytomegalovirus exposure and HLA in healthy donors. The protocol was immunoSEQ multiplex PCR, while the TCRdb copy is restricted to in-frame clones and leaves out a portion. The sample lists under 350,000 clones; just over 85% were seen once. Sequenced sample: PBMCs. The receptors derive from a woman aged 18-29 years in good health and CMV-seronegative.

The genes are TRBV30 and TRBJ2-7, with a tentative D call TRBD2 (6 bases). CDR3 size: 14 residues. V was trimmed by 5 bases and J by 0 bases, leaving 14 bases between them. Germline V gene sequence: CDR1 GTSNPN, CDR2 SVGIG (reference sequence). The CDR3 region has the DNA TGTGCCTGGGTTAGCGGAGATGACTCCTACGAGCAGTACTTC. Protein sequence: CAWVSGDDSYEQYF.

This sequence joins TRBV13 and TRBJ1-1; D may be TRBD1 (6 bases). Germline V lookup: CDR1 PRHDT, CDR2 FYEKMQ (reference sequence). V lost 5 bases, J lost 3 bases, and 19 bases lay in between. The CDR3 is 16 residues long. The CDR3 region is CASSQRYRVLDTEAFF. The CDR3 nucleotides read TGTGCCAGCAGCCAACGTTACAGGGTCTTAGACACTGAAGCTTTCTTT. Full variable domain (remainder filled in from reference TRBV13 and TRBJ1-1): AAGVIQSPRHLIKEKRETATLKCYPIPRHDTVYWYQQGPGQDPQFLISFYEKMQSDKGSIPDRFSAQQFSDYHSELNMSSLELGDSALYFCASSQRYRVLDTEAFFGQGTRLTVV.

The chain carries TRBV27 and TRBJ2-1, with a possible D match to TRBD2 (6 bases). The CDR3 has 14 amino acids. Trimming removed 2 bases at V and 1 base at J, with 6 bases between. Germline V gene sequence: CDR1 MNHEY, CDR2 SMNVEV (reference sequence). The CDR3 DNA reads as TGTGCCAGCAGTTTACTAGCGTCCTACAATGAGCAGTTCTTC. This gives the protein CASSLLASYNEQFF.

The CDR3 spells CASSLEGAGGKAFF. CDR3 nucleotides: TGTGCCAGCAGCTTAGAAGGGGCAGGGGGGAAAGCTTTCTTT. This chain links TRBV11-2 with TRBJ1-1; 7 bases fit TRBD1. The CDR3 sequence is 14 residues long. With 0 bases clipped from V and 9 bases from J, the junction kept 7 bases outside the gene matches. Germline loops: CDR1 SGHAT, CDR2 FQNNGV.

The chain links TRBV2 to TRBJ2-2, with 9 bases identical to TRBD2. With V trimmed by 6 bases and J by 10 bases, 12 bases remained unmatched. The CDR3 covers 15 residues. The germline V gene encodes CDR1 SNHLY and CDR2 FYNNEI. The CDR3, as DNA: TGTGCCAGCAGGGCAGCGGGGGGCCTTTTAGAGGAGCTGTTTTTT. Amino acid sequence: CASRAAGGLLEELFF.

This clone occurred a few times. The chain uses TRBV4-1 and TRBJ1-2; D perhaps matches TRBD1 (6 bases). The CDR3 spans 18 residues. Trimming left V 1 base short and J 4 bases short, with 22 bases between. CDR1 MGHRA and CDR2 YSYEKL come from the germline V gene. The CDR3 protein is CASSQVWVLGGLGYGYTF. CDR3 DNA: TGCGCCAGCAGCCAAGTTTGGGTCCTCGGGGGGCTTGGCTATGGCTACACCTTC.

The chain carries TRBV5-1 and TRBJ2-3; TRBD2 matches 9 bases. The V gene end was trimmed by 4 bases and the J gene end by 1 base; junction bases not matched to a gene: 4. This CDR3 comprises 15 residues. Germline lookup yields CDR1 SGHRS and CDR2 YFSETQ. The CDR3, as DNA: TGCGCCAGCAGCGGGTGGACTAGCGGCACAGATACGCAGTATTTT. Protein: CASSGWTSGTDTQYF.

The chain recombines TRBV30 with TRBJ1-1; unclear D gene. Germline-derived CDR1 and CDR2 are GTSNPN and SVGIG (reference sequence). This CDR3 contains 14 residues. Deletions cut 3 bases from V and 4 bases from J, with 15 bases between. The CDR3 bases are TGTGCCTGGAGGCCTCGGATAGCCACCACTGAAGCTTTCTTT. This gives the protein CAWRPRIATTEAFF.

The chain is built from TRBV7-9 and TRBJ2-1; D may be TRBD2 (5 bases). The ends were cut back, 4 bases at V and 4 bases at J, with 11 bases in the middle. The CDR3 loop spans 14 amino acids. Germline V lookup: CDR1 SEHNR, CDR2 FQNEAQ (reference sequence). The CDR3: CASSSVRVYNEQFF. Written as DNA, the CDR3 is TGTGCCAGCAGCTCCGTGAGGGTATACAATGAGCAGTTCTTC.

The chain couples TRBV6-8 to TRBJ1-5; D gene unclear. The CDR3 totals 15 residues. Germline-derived CDR1 and CDR2 are MNHGY and SAAAGT. V was pared by 4 bases and J by 3 bases, with 13 bases between. CDR3 loop: CASSFNTQYNQPQHF. The CDR3 DNA is TGTGCCAGCAGTTTCAACACCCAGTACAATCAGCCCCAGCATTTT.